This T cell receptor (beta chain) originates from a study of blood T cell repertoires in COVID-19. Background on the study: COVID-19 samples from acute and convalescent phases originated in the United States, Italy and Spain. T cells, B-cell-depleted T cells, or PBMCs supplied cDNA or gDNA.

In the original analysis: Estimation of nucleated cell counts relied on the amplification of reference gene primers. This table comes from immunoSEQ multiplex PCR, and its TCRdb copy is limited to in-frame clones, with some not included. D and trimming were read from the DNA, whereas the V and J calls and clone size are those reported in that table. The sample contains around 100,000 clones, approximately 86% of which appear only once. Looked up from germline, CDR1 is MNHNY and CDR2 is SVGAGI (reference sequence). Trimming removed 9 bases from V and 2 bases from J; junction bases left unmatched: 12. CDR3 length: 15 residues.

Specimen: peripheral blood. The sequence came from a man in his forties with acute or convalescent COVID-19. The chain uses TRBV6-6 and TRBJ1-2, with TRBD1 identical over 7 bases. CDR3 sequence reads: CASLNRDRGNYGYTF. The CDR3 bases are TGTGCCAGTTTAAACCGGGACAGAGGGAACTATGGCTACACCTTC.